The next 18 T cell receptor beta chains were all read from a single sample in a study of shared clonotypes between healthy human individuals. Only in-frame clones appear in the TCRdb table, and some are missing; sequencing was by immunoSEQ multiplex PCR. This sample has fewer than 850,000 clones, with around 72% found just once. The specimen sequenced was memory CD4+ T cells sorted from blood. Indicated subset: CD45RA-negative fraction. These receptor sequences come from a woman between 25 and 40 years old in good health.

On this clone: A much larger clone lies one base from this, so it may be a read error. This chain connects TRBV9 to TRBJ2-3; no clear D. This CDR3 region has 12 residues. In germline, CDR1 is SGDLS, CDR2 YYNGEE. Between the trimmed V and J ends, which lost 1 base and 2 bases, there was a span of 2 bases. The CDR3 DNA follows: TGTGCCAGCAGCGTACACACAGATACGCAGTATTTT. Amino acids: CASSVHTDTQYF.

The V call is TRBV7-5, the J call TRBJ1-5. TRBV7-5 is a pseudogene. The CDR3 extends over 13 amino acids. CDR3 bases: TGTGCCAGCAGCTTACGGTACAATCAGCCCCAGCATTTT. Translation gives CASSLRYNQPQHF.

Regarding this clone: Different DNA sequences within this sample yield the same CDR3. The V gene is TRBV28, the J gene TRBJ2-6; D is unresolved. The CDR3 has 14 residues. Germline V gene lookup returns CDR1 MDHEN and CDR2 SYDVKM. Trimming took 2 bases from V and 3 from J, leaving 5 bases between them. CDR3: CASSLGDGANVLTF. The DNA of the CDR3 is TGTGCCAGCAGTTTAGGGGATGGGGCCAACGTCCTGACTTTC. Full variable domain (outside the CDR3, taken from reference TRBV28 and TRBJ2-6): DVKVTQSSRYLVKRTGEKVFLECVQDMDHENMFWYRQDPGLGLRLIYFSYDVKMKEKGDIPEGYSVSREKKERFSLILESASTNQTSMYLCASSLGDGANVLTFGAGSRLTVL.

V is TRBV7-2 and J is TRBJ2-7; the D gene could be TRBD1 or TRBD2 (6 bases each). Deletions cut 3 bases from V and 2 bases from J, with 14 bases between. Germline V gene data show CDR1 as SGHTA and CDR2 as FQGNSA. This CDR3 spans 15 amino acids. The DNA for the CDR3 is TGTGCCAGCAGCTTCCAGGGGACGGGAGCCTACGAGCAGTACTTC. Translation: CASSFQGTGAYEQYF.

The chain has TRBV7-2 and TRBJ2-7; 7 nucleotides match TRBD1. The CDR3 loop spans 14 amino acids. Germline trimming cut 0 bases from V and 4 bases from J; bases unmatched to any gene: 3. CDR1 is SGHTA and CDR2 is FQGNSA in the germline V gene. The CDR3 here is CASSLAATGYEQYF. DNA for the CDR3: TGTGCCAGCAGCTTAGCGGCGACAGGGTACGAGCAGTACTTC.

The V call is TRBV29-1, the J call TRBJ2-3, with TRBD1 identical over 7 bases. Germline assignment: CDR1 SQVTM and CDR2 ANQGSEA. The CDR3 loop spans 14 amino acids. The CDR3 DNA follows: TGCGCAACAGAGGGGGCGTGGGGCACAGATACGCAGTATTTT. This codes for CATEGAWGTDTQYF.

A few counts support this clone. CDR3 sequence: CASTSQAGANVLTF. In DNA form, the CDR3 reads TGTGCCAGCACGAGTCAGGCTGGGGCCAACGTCCTGACTTTC. The chain combines TRBV25-1 with TRBJ2-6; no reliable D call. Per the germline V gene, CDR1 is MGHDK and CDR2 is SYGVNS. CDR3 size: 14 residues. V lost 7 bases to trimming and J lost 2 bases, with 9 bases between them.

This clone was seen more than once but under ten times. The chain recombines TRBV29-1 with TRBJ1-2; TRBD1 matches 9 bases. CDR3 size: 12 residues. Germline-derived CDR1 and CDR2 are SQVTM and ANQGSEA. Trimming at V came to 4 bases and at J to 5 bases, leaving 2 bases not matched to a gene. CDR3 protein: CSVADRGYGYTF. DNA of the CDR3: TGCAGCGTTGCCGACAGGGGGTATGGCTACACCTTC. Full variable domain (missing parts from reference TRBV29-1 and TRBJ1-2): SAVISQKPSRDICQRGTSLTIQCQVDSQVTMMFWYRQQPGQSLTLIATANQGSEATYESGFVIDKFPISRPNLTFSTLTVSNMSPEDSSIYLCSVADRGYGYTFGSGTRLTVV.

CDR3 DNA sequence: TGTGCCAGCTCACCAATCGGTACCGGGCGTGATGGCTACACCTTC. Its protein product is CASSPIGTGRDGYTF. V is TRBV18 and J is TRBJ1-2; no clear D gene. The length of the CDR3 is 15 residues. Germline-derived CDR1 and CDR2 are KGHSH and LQKENI. Trimming left V 2 bases short and J 6 bases short, with 16 bases between.

A remark on this clone: This could be a read error, since a much larger clone is one nucleotide away. Other nucleotide sequences from this sample produce the same CDR3. This chain links TRBV5-1 with TRBJ1-3; D might be TRBD1 (6 bases). CDR3 size: 14 residues. Trimming stripped 0 bases from V and 4 bases from J, with 8 bases between. The germline V gene encodes CDR1 SGHRS and CDR2 YFSETQ. The CDR3 sequence is CASSLGTAGNTIYF. Here the CDR3 DNA reads TGCGCCAGCAGCTTGGGGACAGCCGGAAACACCATATATTTT.

The chain employs TRBV18 and TRBJ2-5; 8 bases agree with TRBD2. The ends lost 5 bases at V and 1 base at J; junction bases unmatched: 0. CDR3 size: 13 residues. CDR1 and CDR2 from the germline V gene are KGHSH and LQKENI. Here the CDR3 reads CASSAGGQETQYF. In DNA, the CDR3 is TGTGCCAGCTCAGCGGGAGGCCAAGAGACCCAGTACTTC.

J is TRBJ2-7 and V is TRBV28, with no clear D. V was pared by 7 bases and J by 0 bases, with 13 bases between. This CDR3 spans 14 amino acids. Germline V gene lookup returns CDR1 MDHEN and CDR2 SYDVKM. Here the CDR3 reads CASTSSFNSYEQYF. CDR3 nucleotides: TGTGCCAGCACTTCTTCGTTCAACTCCTACGAGCAGTACTTC.

The J gene is TRBJ2-1, the V gene TRBV4-2; 11 bases are a match to TRBD2. The J segment lost 8 bases and the V segment lost 4 bases, leaving 10 bases of the junction unmatched. Germline V gives CDR1 LGHNA, CDR2 YNFKEQ. The CDR3 spans 16 residues. The CDR3 nucleotides are TGTGCCAGCAGCCCTTATACTAGCGGGAGAATCGATGAGCAGTTCTTC. It encodes CASSPYTSGRIDEQFF.

This chain joins TRBV7-2 and TRBJ2-7; TRBD2 aligns across 13 bases. Germline trimming cut 7 bases from V and 7 bases from J; bases unmatched to any gene: 7. Germline V gene data show CDR1 as SGHTA and CDR2 as FQGNSA. This CDR3 region has 14 residues. This CDR3 reads CASTLAGGPREQYF. CDR3 sequence (DNA): TGTGCCAGCACACTAGCGGGAGGGCCGCGGGAGCAGTACTTC. Looking up the rest from reference TRBV7-2 and TRBJ2-7 gives the full variable domain: GAGVSQSPSNKVTEKGKDVELRCDPISGHTALYWYRQSLGQGLEFLIYFQGNSAPDKSGLPSDRFSAERTGGSVSTLTIQRTQQEDSAVYLCASTLAGGPREQYFGPGTRLTVT.

V is TRBV5-1 and J is TRBJ2-3; unclear D gene. Trimming left V 0 bases short and J 0 bases short, with 11 bases between. Germline lookup yields CDR1 SGHRS and CDR2 YFSETQ. The CDR3 totals 16 residues. CDR3 nucleotide sequence: TGCGCCAGCAGCTTGGCCCTTTCGTTAAGCACAGATACGCAGTATTTT. It translates to CASSLALSLSTDTQYF.

J is TRBJ2-6 and V is TRBV5-1; D possibly corresponds to TRBD2 (6 bases). V lost 0 bases and J lost 1, with 17 bases in between. Germline values: CDR1 SGHRS, CDR2 YFSETQ. This CDR3 region has 19 residues. CDR3 amino acids: CASSLDGLIDGSGANVLTF. In nucleotides, the CDR3 is TGCGCCAGCAGCTTGGACGGACTAATCGATGGGTCTGGGGCCAACGTCCTGACTTTC.

Only a few counts were recorded for this clone. The chain carries TRBV2 and TRBJ2-3; unclear D gene. V was pared by 5 bases and J by 4 bases, with 13 bases between. This CDR3 spans 14 amino acids. Germline lookup yields CDR1 SNHLY and CDR2 FYNNEI. CDR3 protein: CASSLLVSSDTQYF. The CDR3 bases are TGTGCCAGCAGTCTGCTAGTATCATCAGATACGCAGTATTTT.

The chain has TRBV11-2 and TRBJ2-7, with D perhaps TRBD2 (6 bases). CDR3 length: 15 amino acids. CDR1 and CDR2 (germline): SGHAT, FQNNGV. V lost 1 base to trimming and J lost 0 bases, with 10 bases between them. For the CDR3, the DNA is TGTGCCAGCAGCTTAGTTAGCGGAGACTCCTACGAGCAGTACTTC. Translating gives CASSLVSGDSYEQYF.